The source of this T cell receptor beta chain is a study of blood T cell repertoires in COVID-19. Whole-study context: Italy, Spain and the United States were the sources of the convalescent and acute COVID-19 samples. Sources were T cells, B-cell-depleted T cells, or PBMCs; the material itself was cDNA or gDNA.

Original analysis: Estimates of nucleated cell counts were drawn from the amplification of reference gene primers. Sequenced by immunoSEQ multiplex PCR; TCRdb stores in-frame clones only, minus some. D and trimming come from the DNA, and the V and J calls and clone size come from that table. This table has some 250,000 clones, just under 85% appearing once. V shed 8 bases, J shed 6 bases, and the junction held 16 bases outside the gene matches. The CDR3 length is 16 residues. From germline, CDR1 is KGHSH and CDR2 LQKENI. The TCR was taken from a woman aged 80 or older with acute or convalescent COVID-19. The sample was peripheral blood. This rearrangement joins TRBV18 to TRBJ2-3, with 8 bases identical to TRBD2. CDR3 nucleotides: TGTGCCAGCCACCAGAAGCCGGGGGGGCCCCCGGATACGCAGTATTTT. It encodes CASHQKPGGPPDTQYF.